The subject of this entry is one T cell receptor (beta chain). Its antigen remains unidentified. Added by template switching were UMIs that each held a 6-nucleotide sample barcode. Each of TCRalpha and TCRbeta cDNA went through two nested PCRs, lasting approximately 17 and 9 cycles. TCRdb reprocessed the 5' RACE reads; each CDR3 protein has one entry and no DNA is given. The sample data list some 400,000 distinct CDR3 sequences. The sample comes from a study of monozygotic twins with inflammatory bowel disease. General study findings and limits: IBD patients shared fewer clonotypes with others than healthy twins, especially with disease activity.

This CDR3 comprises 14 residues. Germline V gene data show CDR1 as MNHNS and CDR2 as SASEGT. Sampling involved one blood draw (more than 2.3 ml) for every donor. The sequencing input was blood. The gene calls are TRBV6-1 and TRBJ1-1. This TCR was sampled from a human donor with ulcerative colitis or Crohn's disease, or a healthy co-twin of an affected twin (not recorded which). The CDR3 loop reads CASSQGEADTEAFF.